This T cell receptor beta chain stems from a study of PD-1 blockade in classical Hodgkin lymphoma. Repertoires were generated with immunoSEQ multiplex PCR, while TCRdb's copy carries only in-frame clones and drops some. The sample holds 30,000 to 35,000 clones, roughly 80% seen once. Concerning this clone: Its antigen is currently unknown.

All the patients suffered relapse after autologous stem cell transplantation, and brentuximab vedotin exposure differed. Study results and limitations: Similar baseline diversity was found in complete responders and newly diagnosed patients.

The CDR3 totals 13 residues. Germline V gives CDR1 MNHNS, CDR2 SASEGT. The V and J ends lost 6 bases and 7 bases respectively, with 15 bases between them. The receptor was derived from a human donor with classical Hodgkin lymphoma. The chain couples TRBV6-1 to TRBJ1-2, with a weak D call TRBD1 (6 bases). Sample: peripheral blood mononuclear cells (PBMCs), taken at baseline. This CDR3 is CASRNRELGGYTF. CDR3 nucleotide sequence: TGTGCCAGCAGGAACAGGGAGCTGGGTGGCTACACCTTC.